A single sample is the source of the 8 T cell receptor beta chains below, sequenced in a study of T-cell memory formation after mild COVID-19. TCRdb reprocessed the 5' RACE reads with MiXCR, giving one entry per CDR3 protein. In the table there are 250,000 to 300,000 distinct CDR3 sequences, 15% to 20% of which are singletons. The specimen sequenced was PBMCs or a T cell subset sorted from them (not recorded which). The receptors were sampled from a man between 18 and 35 years old who had mild COVID-19 (a few samples of this study predate the infection). Cell type and time point are not known.

The chain links TRBV4-1 to TRBJ2-2; weak D call: TRBD1 (6 bases). Trimming pared 1 base from V and 7 bases from J, leaving 16 bases between. CDR3 length: 16 residues. Germline lookup yields CDR1 MGHRA and CDR2 YSYEKL. For the CDR3, the DNA is TGCGCCAGCAGCCAAGTCGGGGCCAGGGGTCGCGGGGAGCTGTTTTTT. Amino acids: CASSQVGARGRGELFF.

This clonotype was counted a few times. V is TRBV6-6 and J is TRBJ1-2; a weak D match, TRBD1 (5 bases). V gave up 2 bases and J gave up 4 bases, with 8 bases separating them. CDR1 and CDR2 from the germline V gene are MNHNY and SVGAGI (reference sequence). The CDR3 has 13 residues. CDR3 in amino acids: CASSYGGAYGYTF. For the CDR3, the DNA is TGTGCCAGCAGTTACGGCGGGGCCTATGGCTACACCTTC.

The table lists this clonotype with a few counts. This chain links TRBV2 with TRBJ2-7, with D possibly being TRBD1 or TRBD2 (5 bases each). Trimming stripped 7 bases from V and 3 bases from J, with 13 bases between. The CDR3 sequence is 13 residues long. Germline V gives CDR1 SNHLY, CDR2 FYNNEI. Here the CDR3 reads CASTGEQVYEQYV. CDR3 nucleotides: TGTGCCAGCACCGGGGAACAGGTCTACGAGCAGTACGTC.

This clonotype was seen a handful of times. The chain's CDR3 is CSAGQPQGNTIYF. The CDR3 nucleotides read TGCAGTGCGGGACAGCCCCAAGGAAACACCATATATTTT. The chain joins TRBV20-1 to TRBJ1-3; the match to TRBD1 covers 7 bases. The V gene's germline CDR1 is DFQATT and CDR2 SNEGSKA (reference sequence). There are 13 residues in the CDR3. After removal of 6 bases from V and 4 bases from J, the junction contained 6 bases not matched to a gene.

The CDR3 spells CASSDGLMNTEAFF. The CDR3 nucleotides read TGCGCCAGCTCTGACGGCTTGATGAACACTGAAGCTTTCTTT. The J gene is TRBJ1-1, the V gene TRBV10-1; D is unresolved. There are 14 residues in the CDR3. Trimming took 8 bases from V and 0 from J, leaving 13 bases between them. Germline CDR1 is WNHNN and CDR2 is SYGVQD (reference sequence).

The chain has TRBV10-2 and TRBJ2-5; D is possibly TRBD1 or TRBD2 (6 bases each). V was shortened by 2 bases and J by 5 bases, with 12 bases between the two germline ends. The CDR3 runs 14 residues. Per germline, CDR1 WSHSY and CDR2 SAAADI. CDR3 in amino acids: CASSEGGRWETQYF. In DNA form, the CDR3 reads TGCGCCAGCAGTGAGGGGGGGCGTTGGGAGACCCAGTACTTC.

This clonotype was observed once. This chain connects TRBV5-5 to TRBJ1-1; TRBD1 matches at 8 bases. The CDR3 length is 16 residues. Germline trimming cut 0 bases from V and 5 bases from J; bases unmatched to any gene: 9. CDR1 SGHKS and CDR2 YYEKEE come from the germline V gene (reference sequence). The CDR3 sequence: CASSLVTTGEGTEAFF. For the CDR3, the DNA is TGTGCCAGCAGCTTGGTGACGACAGGGGAAGGAACTGAAGCTTTCTTT.

This clonotype was counted once. The CDR3 sequence: CASSLRRGSTGYTF. The CDR3 DNA is TGTGCCAGCAGTCTTAGACGGGGATCTACTGGCTACACCTTC. J is TRBJ1-2 and V is TRBV11-2, with no clear D. Germline lookup yields CDR1 SGHAT and CDR2 FQNNGV. This CDR3 comprises 14 residues. Trimming took off 6 bases at V and 7 bases at J, with 18 bases between the two ends.